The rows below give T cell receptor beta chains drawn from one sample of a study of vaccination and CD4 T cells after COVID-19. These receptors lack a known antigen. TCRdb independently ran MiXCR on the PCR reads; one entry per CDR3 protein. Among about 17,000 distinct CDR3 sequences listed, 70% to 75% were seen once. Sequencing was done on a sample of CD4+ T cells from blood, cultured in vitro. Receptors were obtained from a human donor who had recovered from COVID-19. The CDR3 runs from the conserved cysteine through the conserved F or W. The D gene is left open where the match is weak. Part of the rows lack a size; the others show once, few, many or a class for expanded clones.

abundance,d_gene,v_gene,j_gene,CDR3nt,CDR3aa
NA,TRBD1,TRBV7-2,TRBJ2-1,TGTGCCAGCAGCTACACGAGACAGGGCAATGAGCAGTTCTTC,CASSYTRQGNEQFF
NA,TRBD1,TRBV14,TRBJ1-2,TGTGCCAGCAGCCAACTTAAGGGTTCGGGGGACAGAACCTATGGCTACACCTTC,CASSQLKGSGDRTYGYTF
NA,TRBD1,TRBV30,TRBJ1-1,TGTGCCTGGGGACAGGCGAACACTGAAGCTTTCTTT,CAWGQANTEAFF
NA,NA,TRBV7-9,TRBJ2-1,TGTGCCAGCAGCTTAGACCGGAGTCCCTCCTACAATGAGCAGTTCTTC,CASSLDRSPSYNEQFF
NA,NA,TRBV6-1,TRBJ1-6,TGTGCCAGCAGTGATGGAGGGGACATAAGGAGCTCCTATAATTCACCCCTCCACTTT,CASSDGGDIRSSYNSPLHF
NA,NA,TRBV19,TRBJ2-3,TGTGCCAGTAGTATTGGGACAGCGGGACGTTCCACAGATACGCAGTATTTT,CASSIGTAGRSTDTQYF
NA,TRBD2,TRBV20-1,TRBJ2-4,TGCAGTGCTAGAGATCGGCTGGGGGGAGGGGCCAAAAACATTCAGTACTTC,CSARDRLGGGAKNIQYF
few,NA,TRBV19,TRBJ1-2,TGTGCCAGTAGTCCTATCTCAGGACTCGAGCGGGATGGCTACACCTTC,CASSPISGLERDGYTF
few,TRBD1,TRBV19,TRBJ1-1,TGTGCCAGTAGTCCCCGGGACAGGGCGAACACTGAAGCTTTCTTT,CASSPRDRANTEAFF
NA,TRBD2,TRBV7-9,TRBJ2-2,TGTGCCAGCAGCCCCAGCGGGAATACCGGGGAGCTGTTTTTT,CASSPSGNTGELFF
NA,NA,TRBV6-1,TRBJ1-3,TGTGCCAGCAATCTACGACAGAGCTCTGGAAACACCATATATTTT,CASNLRQSSGNTIYF
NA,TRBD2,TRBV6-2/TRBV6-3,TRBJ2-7,TGTGCCAGCAGTTCGGGAAGCGGGGGCAGGTACGAGCAGTACTTC,CASSSGSGGRYEQYF
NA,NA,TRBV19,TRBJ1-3,TGTGCCAGTAGTATAGGGGGGACCGTTGGGAACACCATATATTTT,CASSIGGTVGNTIYF
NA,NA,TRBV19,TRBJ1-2,TGTGCCAGTAGTAGCTATGGCTACACCTTC,CASSSYGYTF
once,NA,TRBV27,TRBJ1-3,TGTGCCAGCGGGACAACTAGGAACACCATATATTTT,CASGTTRNTIYF
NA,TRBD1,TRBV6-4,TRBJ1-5,TGTGCCAGCATAACAGGGGATAGCAATCAGCCCCAGCATTTT,CASITGDSNQPQHF
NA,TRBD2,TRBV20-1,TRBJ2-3,TGCAGTGCCAGAGATAGCGGGAGAGGAACAGATACGCAGTATTTT,CSARDSGRGTDTQYF
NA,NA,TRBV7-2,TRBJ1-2,TGTGCCAGCAGCCCCGCGGGTGGGGGGCTAGGCTACACCTTC,CASSPAGGGLGYTF
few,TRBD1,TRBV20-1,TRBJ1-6,TGCAGTGCTTGGGACAGGGATAATTCACCCCTCCACTTT,CSAWDRDNSPLHF
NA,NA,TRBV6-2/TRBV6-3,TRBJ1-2,TGTGCCAGCAGTATTCGGACAGAGAATGGCTACACCTTC,CASSIRTENGYTF
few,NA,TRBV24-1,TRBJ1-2,TGTGCCACCAGTGATTTTGGAGGCTACACCTTC,CATSDFGGYTF
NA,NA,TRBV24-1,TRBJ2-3,TGTGCCACCAGTGATATGGGGGGTCCTATCGCCACAGATACGCAGTATTTT,CATSDMGGPIATDTQYF
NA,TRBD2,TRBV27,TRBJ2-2,TGTGCCAGCAGCCAGGGAGGGACCGGGGAGCTGTTTTTT,CASSQGGTGELFF
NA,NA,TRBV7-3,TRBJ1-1,TGTGCCAGCAGCTTAAACTCCCAGAACACTGAAGCTTTCTTT,CASSLNSQNTEAFF
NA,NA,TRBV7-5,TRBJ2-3,NA,CISVPEASGVAGGQGTDTQYF
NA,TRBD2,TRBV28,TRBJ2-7,TGTGCCAGCAGTTTAAACCTCATTCCCCCCCAACTAGCGGGACATTACGAGCAGTACTTC,CASSLNLIPPQLAGHYEQYF
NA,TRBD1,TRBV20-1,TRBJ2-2,TGCAGTGCCCCAGGGGGCGCGAACACCGGGGAGCTGTTTTTT,CSAPGGANTGELFF
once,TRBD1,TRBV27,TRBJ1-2,TGTGCCAGCAGTTTACGACAGGGGCATGGCTACACCTTC,CASSLRQGHGYTF
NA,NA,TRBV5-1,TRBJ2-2,TGCGCCAGCAGCTTGGGATTCAAGGGCGGGGAGCTGTTTTTT,CASSLGFKGGELFF